A selection of T cell receptor beta chains follows, all from one sample in a study of T cells after yellow fever vaccination. TCRdb processed the 5' RACE reads anew with MiXCR; each CDR3 protein has one entry. Among 300,000 to 350,000 distinct CDR3 sequences listed, approximately 4% were seen once. The sequenced sample was PBMCs, obtained 15 days after the yellow fever booster vaccination. Source of these receptors: a man between 18 and 29 years old who received the YFV17D yellow fever vaccine. The CDR3 runs from the conserved cysteine through the conserved F or W. D genes are given only for firm matches. Where a row states a size, it is once, few, many or the class of an expanded clone; other rows omit it.

d_gene: .
v_gene: TRBV20-1
j_gene: TRBJ1-4
abundance: many
CDR3aa: CSARQTTNEKLFF
CDR3nt: TGCAGTGCCCGACAGACAACTAATGAAAAACTGTTTTTT

d_gene: .
v_gene: TRBV12-3/TRBV12-4
j_gene: TRBJ1-4
abundance: many
CDR3aa: CASSLSRGNEKLFF
CDR3nt: TGTGCCAGCAGCCTATCAAGGGGAAATGAAAAACTGTTTTTT

d_gene: .
v_gene: TRBV13
j_gene: TRBJ1-1
abundance: few
CDR3aa: CASSLNLGSEAFF
CDR3nt: TGTGCCAGCAGCTTAAACCTGGGGTCTGAAGCTTTCTTT

d_gene: .
v_gene: TRBV2
j_gene: TRBJ2-5
abundance: .
CDR3aa: CASSDASETQYF
CDR3nt: TGTGCCAGCAGTGATGCTTCAGAGACCCAGTACTTC

d_gene: .
v_gene: TRBV12-3/TRBV12-4
j_gene: TRBJ2-5
abundance: many
CDR3aa: CASSPRTSQETQYF
CDR3nt: TGTGCCAGCAGTCCGCGGACTTCCCAAGAGACCCAGTACTTC

d_gene: TRBD1
v_gene: TRBV15
j_gene: TRBJ1-2
abundance: few
CDR3aa: CATSMDRGRPFDGYTF
CDR3nt: TGTGCCACCAGCATGGACAGGGGGCGCCCCTTCGATGGCTACACCTTC

d_gene: TRBD2
v_gene: TRBV6-5
j_gene: TRBJ2-2
abundance: many
CDR3aa: CASSPAGGLRELFF
CDR3nt: TGTGCCAGCAGTCCAGCGGGGGGGCTTAGGGAGCTGTTTTTT

d_gene: TRBD1
v_gene: TRBV10-3
j_gene: TRBJ1-1
abundance: .
CDR3aa: CAIMGQGNTEAFF
CDR3nt: TGTGCCATCATGGGACAGGGGAACACTGAAGCTTTCTTT

d_gene: .
v_gene: TRBV12-3/TRBV12-4
j_gene: TRBJ1-2
abundance: few
CDR3aa: CASSSGGLVGYTF
CDR3nt: TGTGCCAGCAGTTCCGGGGGCCTTGTTGGCTACACCTTC

d_gene: .
v_gene: TRBV10-3
j_gene: TRBJ1-1
abundance: .
CDR3aa: CAISGKPGHRGDTEAFF
CDR3nt: TGTGCCATCAGCGGGAAACCGGGACACCGTGGGGACACTGAAGCTTTCTTT

d_gene: TRBD1
v_gene: TRBV6-2/TRBV6-3
j_gene: TRBJ2-4
abundance: many
CDR3aa: CASRQMTGLAKNIQYF
CDR3nt: TGTGCCAGCAGGCAAATGACAGGGTTAGCCAAAAACATTCAGTACTTC

d_gene: .
v_gene: TRBV27
j_gene: TRBJ2-1
abundance: .
CDR3aa: CASSLRGTQSYNEQFF
CDR3nt: TGTGCCAGCAGTTTAAGGGGGACGCAGTCCTACAATGAGCAGTTCTTC

d_gene: .
v_gene: TRBV5-1
j_gene: TRBJ1-3
abundance: .
CDR3aa: CASSLVAYGAASGNTIYF
CDR3nt: TGCGCCAGCAGCTTGGTGGCGTACGGGGCAGCCTCTGGAAACACCATATATTTT

d_gene: .
v_gene: TRBV5-6
j_gene: TRBJ1-1
abundance: many
CDR3aa: CASTHRLYTEAFF
CDR3nt: TGTGCCAGTACACACAGGCTATACACTGAAGCTTTCTTT

d_gene: TRBD1
v_gene: TRBV20-1
j_gene: TRBJ2-3
abundance: few
CDR3aa: CSAPRTGGTDTQYF
CDR3nt: TGCAGTGCTCCTAGGACAGGGGGCACAGATACGCAGTATTTT

d_gene: TRBD2
v_gene: TRBV7-2
j_gene: TRBJ2-3
abundance: many
CDR3aa: CASSLGGLAGDTQYF
CDR3nt: TGTGCCAGCAGCTTAGGGGGACTAGCGGGGGATACGCAGTATTTT

d_gene: .
v_gene: TRBV6-5
j_gene: TRBJ1-4
abundance: few
CDR3aa: CASTAAGQEKLFF
CDR3nt: TGTGCCAGCACGGCGGCAGGCCAGGAAAAACTGTTTTTT

d_gene: .
v_gene: TRBV7-7
j_gene: TRBJ1-1
abundance: many
CDR3aa: CASSRQPNTEAFF
CDR3nt: TGTGCCAGCAGCCGACAGCCGAACACTGAAGCTTTCTTT

d_gene: .
v_gene: TRBV11-2
j_gene: TRBJ2-3
abundance: .
CDR3aa: CASSLDHPTNGDTQYF
CDR3nt: TGTGCCAGCAGCTTAGATCACCCTACCAATGGAGATACGCAGTATTTT

d_gene: TRBD1
v_gene: TRBV15
j_gene: TRBJ1-5
abundance: many
CDR3aa: CATSIQGQSNQPQHF
CDR3nt: TGTGCCACCAGCATACAGGGGCAGTCCAATCAGCCCCAGCATTTT

d_gene: TRBD2
v_gene: TRBV4-1
j_gene: TRBJ2-1
abundance: .
CDR3aa: CASSLLGLAEYNEQFF
CDR3nt: TGCGCCAGCAGCCTCTTGGGACTAGCGGAATACAATGAGCAGTTCTTC

d_gene: .
v_gene: TRBV6-1
j_gene: TRBJ1-1
abundance: few
CDR3aa: CASKWGRGTNTEAFF
CDR3nt: TGTGCCAGCAAGTGGGGCCGAGGAACGAACACTGAAGCTTTCTTT

d_gene: .
v_gene: TRBV5-5
j_gene: TRBJ2-3
abundance: many
CDR3aa: CASRTPSVSTQYF
CDR3nt: TGTGCCAGCAGGACCCCTAGCGTCAGTACGCAGTATTTT

d_gene: TRBD1
v_gene: TRBV20-1
j_gene: TRBJ2-3
abundance: .
CDR3aa: CSARQGASSDTQYF
CDR3nt: TGCAGTGCTCGACAGGGAGCGAGTTCAGATACGCAGTATTTT

d_gene: TRBD2
v_gene: TRBV20-1
j_gene: TRBJ2-3
abundance: few
CDR3aa: CSAIGLAGSADTQYF
CDR3nt: TGCAGTGCCATAGGACTAGCGGGGTCCGCAGATACGCAGTATTTT

d_gene: .
v_gene: TRBV9
j_gene: TRBJ2-7
abundance: few
CDR3aa: CASSVGGTVSTEQYF
CDR3nt: TGTGCCAGCAGCGTGGGGGGGACAGTATCCACCGAGCAGTACTTC

d_gene: .
v_gene: TRBV5-5
j_gene: TRBJ2-1
abundance: many
CDR3aa: CASSSVGDFEQFF
CDR3nt: TGTGCCAGCAGCTCAGTGGGGGACTTTGAGCAGTTCTTC

d_gene: TRBD1
v_gene: TRBV12-3/TRBV12-4
j_gene: TRBJ1-1
abundance: .
CDR3aa: CASKLGQVNTEAFF
CDR3nt: TGTGCCAGCAAACTAGGACAGGTGAACACTGAAGCTTTCTTT

d_gene: .
v_gene: TRBV11-2
j_gene: TRBJ1-4
abundance: .
CDR3aa: CASSLGGTTNEKLFF
CDR3nt: TGTGCCAGCAGCTTAGGAGGGACGACTAATGAAAAACTGTTTTTT

d_gene: .
v_gene: TRBV6-5
j_gene: TRBJ1-6
abundance: many
CDR3aa: CASSTGGGNSPLHF
CDR3nt: TGTGCCAGCAGTACGGGGGGGGGTAATTCACCCCTCCACTTT

d_gene: .
v_gene: TRBV9
j_gene: TRBJ1-1
abundance: .
CDR3aa: CASSVDGQSAEAFF
CDR3nt: TGTGCCAGCAGCGTCGACGGACAGTCCGCTGAAGCTTTCTTT

d_gene: .
v_gene: TRBV20-1
j_gene: TRBJ1-4
abundance: few
CDR3aa: CSGTGTTNEKLFF
CDR3nt: TGCAGTGGAACGGGGACAACTAATGAAAAACTGTTTTTT